A single sample gave rise to the 24 T cell receptor beta chains below, sequenced in a study of CD8 T cells in Susac syndrome. Reverse transcription of about 0.5 to 1 ug RNA was performed with random hexamers. TCRdb reprocessed the immunoSEQ multiplex PCR reads with MiXCR, giving one entry per CDR3 protein. This sample yields about 300,000 distinct CDR3 sequences, of which roughly 85% are seen a single time; 0.21% belongs to the top ten. The material sequenced was CD8+ T cells from PBMCs. These TCRs come from a human donor with multiple sclerosis.

The sample holds one count of this clonotype. This chain connects TRBV5-8 to TRBJ1-1, with D possibly TRBD1 on 5 matching bases. This CDR3 contains 18 residues. Trimming left V 0 bases short and J 0 bases short, with 18 bases between. Germline V gene data show CDR1 as SGHTS and CDR2 as YDEGEE. This CDR3 is CASSLVVGFGRVNTEAFF. The CDR3 nucleotides read TGTGCCAGCAGCTTGGTAGTAGGATTTGGCAGGGTGAACACTGAAGCTTTCTTT.

V gene TRBV28 combines with J gene TRBJ2-1, with 9 bases fitting TRBD1. The CDR3 totals 15 residues. CDR1 is MDHEN, CDR2 SYDVKM, per germline. V lost 4 bases and J lost 7; bases outside the gene matches: 8. The CDR3 nucleotides are TGTGCCAGCAGTTCGCGATGGACAGGGGAAAATGAGCAGTTCTTC. The encoded protein is CASSSRWTGENEQFF.

The chain uses TRBV4-1 and TRBJ2-1; TRBD2 matches at 7 bases. V gave up 4 bases and J gave up 7 bases; unmatched junction bases: 10. Germline V gene sequence: CDR1 MGHRA, CDR2 YSYEKL. This CDR3 has 15 residues. The CDR3: CASSLSWGGPNEQFF. The DNA for the CDR3 is TGCGCCAGCAGCCTCTCATGGGGAGGGCCGAATGAGCAGTTCTTC.

The genes are TRBV4-1 and TRBJ1-2, with D tentatively TRBD1 (5 bases). The CDR3 contains 14 residues. From germline, CDR1 is MGHRA and CDR2 YSYEKL. Trimming removed 4 bases from V and 4 bases from J, with 13 bases in between. The CDR3 nucleotides are TGCGCCAGCAGCCCCCGACAGTTCCGCTATGGCTACACCTTC. This encodes CASSPRQFRYGYTF.

The table lists this clonotype with a count of one. The chain joins TRBV13 to TRBJ1-1; possible D gene TRBD1, 6 bases. The CDR3 covers 15 residues. Looked up from germline, CDR1 is PRHDT and CDR2 is FYEKMQ (reference sequence). The V gene lost 7 bases and the J gene lost 2 bases, with 17 bases spanning the gap. CDR3 in amino acids: CASTEGPRGNTEAFF. CDR3 coding DNA: TGTGCCAGCACAGAAGGACCCAGGGGAAACACTGAAGCTTTCTTT.

J is TRBJ2-3 and V is TRBV25-1, with no clear D. CDR1 is MGHDK and CDR2 is SYGVNS in the germline V gene. The germline V and J ends were trimmed by 7 bases and 4 bases, with 9 bases remaining between them. The CDR3 consists of 12 residues. CDR3 in DNA: TGTGCCAGCAATACCCGTCCAGATACGCAGTATTTT. It is translated as CASNTRPDTQYF. The full variable domain, with the rest looked up from reference TRBV25-1 and TRBJ2-3, is EADIYQTPRYLVIGTGKKITLECSQTMGHDKMYWYQQDPGMELHLIHYSYGVNSTEKGDLSSESTVSRIRTEHFPLTLESARPSHTSQYLCASNTRPDTQYFGPGTRLTVL.

CDR3 bases: TGTGCCAGCAGCCCGGCCCCGCGGCCAATCGAGCAGTACTTC. Protein: CASSPAPRPIEQYF. The V and J genes are TRBV7-9 and TRBJ2-7, with D unclear. V lost 5 bases and J 6 bases, leaving 17 bases between the germline ends. The germline V gene has CDR1 SEHNR and CDR2 FQNEAQ (reference sequence). This CDR3 spans 14 amino acids.

This rearrangement joins TRBV28 to TRBJ1-6, with D possibly being TRBD1 (5 bases). V was cut by 3 bases and J by 0 bases, with 12 bases left in between. The germline CDR1 and CDR2 sequences are MDHEN and SYDVKM. The CDR3 is 17 residues long. The CDR3 here is CASSFMGVSSYNSPLHF. DNA for the CDR3: TGTGCCAGCAGTTTTATGGGGGTCTCCTCCTATAATTCACCCCTCCACTTT.

V gene TRBV27 combines with J gene TRBJ2-7, with D possibly matching TRBD1 (6 bases). V was clipped by 2 bases and J by 2 bases, with 10 bases between them. This CDR3 has 14 amino acids. Germline loops: CDR1 MNHEY, CDR2 SMNVEV (reference sequence). The DNA for the CDR3 is TGTGCCAGCAGTTTAAAGGGGGTCGCCTACGAGCAGTACTTC. Amino acids: CASSLKGVAYEQYF.

This clonotype was observed a single time. The chain carries TRBV19 and TRBJ1-2, with TRBD1 as a possible D gene (5 bases). CDR3 size: 12 residues. The germline V gene encodes CDR1 LNHDA and CDR2 SQIVND (reference sequence). V was clipped by 10 bases and J by 3 bases, with 12 bases between them. The CDR3 protein is CAIYRGHYGYTF. The CDR3 DNA reads as TGTGCCATCTACCGGGGCCACTATGGCTACACCTTC.

This chain links TRBV19 with TRBJ2-5, with D perhaps matching TRBD2 (6 bases). Germline V gives CDR1 LNHDA, CDR2 SQIVND (reference sequence). This CDR3 contains 15 residues. V lost 5 bases and J lost 1, with 14 bases in between. The CDR3 nucleotides are TGTGCCAGTAGTCTACCGGGGGAGATCCAAGAGACCCAGTACTTC. Translating gives CASSLPGEIQETQYF.

This clonotype has just one count. The chain is built from TRBV11-2 and TRBJ2-7, with TRBD2 matching 7 bases. This CDR3 has 15 amino acids. The trim removed 0 bases at V and 5 bases at J, leaving 7 bases unmatched. The germline V gene encodes CDR1 SGHAT and CDR2 FQNNGV. The CDR3 spells CASSLDGGGAHEQYF. CDR3 nucleotide sequence: TGTGCCAGCAGCTTAGATGGGGGGGGAGCTCACGAGCAGTACTTC.

This chain joins TRBV9 and TRBJ2-1; the D gene is possibly TRBD1 (7 bases). Deletions cut 3 bases from V and 4 bases from J, with 14 bases between. This CDR3 contains 15 residues. The germline CDR1 and CDR2 sequences are SGDLS and YYNGEE. The CDR3 nucleotides read TGTGCCAGCAGCGGCGGGGACAGTATGTACAATGAGCAGTTCTTC. It translates to CASSGGDSMYNEQFF.

This chain uses TRBV29-1 with TRBJ1-1; D is uncertain. CDR3 size: 12 residues. The germline V gene encodes CDR1 SQVTM and CDR2 ANQGSEA. The germline V and J ends were trimmed by 2 bases and 1 base, with 5 bases remaining between them. CDR3 sequence: CSVELTNTEAFF. DNA of the CDR3: TGCAGCGTTGAACTCACGAACACTGAAGCTTTCTTT.

This clonotype appeared a single time. The chain links TRBV28 to TRBJ2-7; perhaps TRBD1 as D (5 bases). Germline V lookup: CDR1 MDHEN, CDR2 SYDVKM. The V end lost 3 bases, the J end lost 3 bases, and 15 bases lay between the germline ends. The CDR3 covers 15 residues. DNA of the CDR3: TGTGCCAGCAGTTTTCCGGCGGATAGGGGCTACGAGCAGTACTTC. Amino acids: CASSFPADRGYEQYF.

The V gene is TRBV29-1, the J gene TRBJ2-5, with unresolved D. The CDR3 runs to 11 residues. Trimming stripped 4 bases from V and 6 bases from J, with 9 bases between. CDR1 and CDR2 from the germline V gene are SQVTM and ANQGSEA. The CDR3 reads CSVGFLKTQYF. The CDR3 nucleotides are TGCAGCGTTGGATTCCTGAAGACCCAGTACTTC. The complete variable domain, with remaining parts taken from reference TRBV29-1 and TRBJ2-5, reads SAVISQKPSRDICQRGTSLTIQCQVDSQVTMMFWYRQQPGQSLTLIATANQGSEATYESGFVIDKFPISRPNLTFSTLTVSNMSPEDSSIYLCSVGFLKTQYFGPGTRLLVL.

V gene TRBV27 combines with J gene TRBJ1-3; D is unresolved. The germline V gene encodes CDR1 MNHEY and CDR2 SMNVEV (reference sequence). The CDR3 consists of 16 residues. V was pared by 6 bases and J by 0 bases, with 15 bases between. CDR3 nucleotides: TGTGCCAGCAGCCCCTTGGACGTAAGCTCTGGAAACACCATATATTTT. Translating gives CASSPLDVSSGNTIYF.

The gene calls are TRBV19 and TRBJ2-2, with a weak D call TRBD2 (5 bases). This CDR3 is built from 15 residues. The ends were cut back, 7 bases at V and 4 bases at J, with 16 bases in the middle. Germline values: CDR1 LNHDA, CDR2 SQIVND (reference sequence). The CDR3 bases are TGTGCCAGTACTCTAGCCCCGGGTGGCACCGGGGAGCTGTTTTTT. Protein sequence: CASTLAPGGTGELFF.

V usage is TRBV29-1 and J usage is TRBJ2-7, with a weak D call TRBD1 (6 bases). The germline gives CDR1 SQVTM, CDR2 ANQGSEA. V gave up 0 bases and J gave up 2 bases, with 8 bases separating them. The length of the CDR3 is 13 residues. The CDR3 loop reads CSVEEGHAYEQYF. The DNA for the CDR3 is TGCAGCGTTGAAGAGGGACACGCCTACGAGCAGTACTTC.

This rearrangement joins TRBV12-3 or TRBV12-4 to TRBJ1-5, with D unclear. CDR3 length: 13 residues. V lost 6 bases to trimming and J lost 6 bases, with 12 bases between them. CDR3 protein: CASSLAHPQPQHF. CDR3 in DNA: TGTGCCAGCAGCTTGGCCCATCCTCAGCCCCAGCATTTT.

The chain uses TRBV2 and TRBJ2-1, with a weak D call TRBD2 (6 bases). V was clipped by 6 bases and J by 8 bases, with 11 bases between them. The germline gives CDR1 SNHLY, CDR2 FYNNEI. The CDR3 is 12 amino acids. CDR3 nucleotides: TGTGCCAGCAGCCGGGAGAACCATGAGCAGTTCTTC. Residues: CASSRENHEQFF.

V gene TRBV6-5 combines with J gene TRBJ2-1; D remains unclear. V lost 2 bases, J lost 1 base, and 6 bases lay in between. Germline V gene lookup returns CDR1 MNHEY and CDR2 SVGAGI. The CDR3 has 14 residues. The CDR3, as DNA: TGTGCCAGCAGTTACCAGCTTTCCTACAATGAGCAGTTCTTC. It specifies CASSYQLSYNEQFF.

The chain couples TRBV27 to TRBJ1-1; possible D gene TRBD1, 6 bases. The CDR3 length is 13 residues. Germline-derived CDR1 and CDR2 are MNHEY and SMNVEV (reference sequence). The germline V and J ends were trimmed by 3 bases and 5 bases, with 10 bases remaining between them. CDR3 nucleotide sequence: TGTGCCAGCAGTTTCACAGGGAGGACTGAAGCTTTCTTT. Translation: CASSFTGRTEAFF.

The V call is TRBV4-1, the J call TRBJ2-1; D is perhaps TRBD2 (6 bases). Trimming shortened V by 2 bases and J by 7 bases, and 15 bases separated the two germline ends. This CDR3 comprises 15 residues. The germline V gene encodes CDR1 MGHRA and CDR2 YSYEKL. CDR3 DNA sequence: TGCGCCAGCAGCCAAACGACTAGTTCTTTTAATGAGCAGTTCTTC. Its translation: CASSQTTSSFNEQFF.